The T cell receptor (beta chain) under discussion was sequenced for a study of blood T cell repertoires in COVID-19 (dated by TCRdb to about 2020). For the wider study: Samples from collaborators originated in the United States, Italy and Spain and spanned both the acute and convalescent phases of COVID-19. The material from the prospective study consisted of cDNA or gDNA derived from T cells, B-cell-depleted T cells, or PBMCs. Deeply sampled blood TCRbeta repertoires from subjects exposed to, actively infected with, or recovered from COVID-19 were included in the dataset. The repertoires were made available in a free public database intended to serve as a resource for research on the immune response to SARS-CoV-2. Samples came from the ongoing ImmuneRACE study (first 160 participants) plus 1,254 subjects from 6 global collaborators. Nearly every sample came with metadata listing a de-identified subject ID, COVID-19 status, age in years and sex. Where HLA class I and class II types were available, the types were taken from metadata supplied by the sample provider, not from assay-based typing. What the study reported, not specific to this receptor: How much clinical and demographic metadata was included differed by source and by participant, and the metadata was provided uncurated.

Trimming takes 4 bases from V and 4 bases from J, and the germline ends sit 11 bases apart. From the cysteine up to the phenylalanine, the CDR3 has a length of 13 residues. The CDR3 DNA has 39 bases and is translated from base 1. The germline V gene (reference sequence) supplies CDR1 SGHNT and CDR2 YYREEE. This clone was recorded at least ten times. Its antigen specificity is not known. Base qualities are missing; no much larger clone stands one base away. Other DNA sequences within the sample encode an identical CDR3. TCRbeta CDR3 regions were amplified from genomic DNA by means of the immunoSEQ Assay, a bias-controlled multiplex PCR. For the original study's pipeline: Within the assay, amplification of reference gene primers was used to estimate how many nucleated cells each sample contained. To quantify the absolute abundance of each unique TCRbeta CDR3 rearrangement, sequence reads were collapsed and filtered. For each sample, productive Simpson clonality was calculated as the square root of Simpson's diversity index over productive rearrangements. This immuneACCESS table, as held by TCRdb, lists in-frame sequences with V and J called but not all clones. Of the missing ones, under half trace to an unresolved V gene in checked studies; the others have no known cause. Clone size and V and J calls were adopted from that table, with D and trimming inferred from the DNA. This sample holds 150,000 to 200,000 clones; 85% to 90% were observed only once. 9.5% to 12% of the sample belongs to the ten largest clones.

In Seattle, one collaborating source enrolled patients while the infection was active and tracked those patients longitudinally over the course of disease. The collaborating institutions used their own protocols to collect whole blood in K2EDTA tubes. For TCRbeta analysis, collaborators shipped samples as frozen whole blood, isolated PBMCs, or DNA extracted from either of those sample types. Sequencing was performed on peripheral blood. The receptor comes from a woman in her sixties or seventies with COVID-19, enrolled during active disease. The chain was built from TRBV5-4 and TRBJ1-2, and perhaps TRBD1 as D gene, on 5 matching bases. The CDR3 reads as follows: CASSPRGGYGYTF. Read as DNA, the sequence is TGTGCCAGCAGCCCTCGGGGGGGCTATGGCTACACCTTC.